The clone carrying this T cell receptor beta chain showed up just once. Per the study methods: Amplified reference gene primers provided the basis for estimating nucleated cell counts. Sequenced by immunoSEQ multiplex PCR; TCRdb stores in-frame clones only, minus some. That table gives V, J and clone size, and the DNA gave D and trimming. The data hold a few hundred thousand clones, with approximately 80% observed a single time. The data were taken from a study of blood T cell repertoires in COVID-19. On the study more broadly: Donors in the United States, Italy and Spain gave samples during acute or convalescent COVID-19. Nucleic acid was either cDNA or gDNA, and it came from T cells, B-cell-depleted T cells, or PBMCs.

Germline V gene lookup returns CDR1 MDHEN and CDR2 SYDVKM. The CDR3 has 14 amino acids. V dropped 6 bases and J dropped 4; count of bases not matched to a gene: 6. The chain carries TRBV28 and TRBJ2-5; TRBD1 agrees at 9 bases. Material: peripheral blood. This receptor was taken from a human donor in a cohort sampled during active COVID-19. CDR3 in amino acids: CASRSPGQGETQYF. The DNA of the CDR3 is TGTGCCAGCAGGAGTCCGGGACAGGGAGAGACCCAGTACTTC.